Each of the 15 T cell receptor beta chains below was sequenced from the same sample in a study of blood T cell repertoires in COVID-19. TCRdb's copy holds only in-frame clones and misses some; the assay was immunoSEQ multiplex PCR. The sample contains about 410,000 clones, less than 95% of which appear only once. Input material: PBMCs or T cells enriched from blood (not recorded which). These receptors originate from a man younger than 35 who had recovered from COVID-19.

The chain couples TRBV19 to TRBJ2-7, with D possibly matching TRBD1 (6 bases). CDR3 size: 16 residues. Germline CDR1 is LNHDA and CDR2 is SQIVND (reference sequence). V was clipped by 9 bases and J by 4 bases, with 25 bases between them. CDR3 loop: CASRGIQGAGSYEQYF. The CDR3 bases are TGTGCCAGCCGGGGAATACAGGGCGCCGGGTCGTACGAGCAGTACTTC.

The rearrangement joins TRBV11-2 to TRBJ2-5; tentatively, D is TRBD2 (6 bases). Germline CDR1 reads SGHAT; CDR2 reads FQNNGV. This CDR3 contains 17 residues. With 1 base removed from V and 1 base from J, the gap between germline ends came to 16 bases. The DNA for the CDR3 is TGTGCCAGCAGCTTAGTCGAGGGTAGCGGAATCCAAGAGACCCAGTACTTC. This sequence encodes CASSLVEGSGIQETQYF. Together with reference TRBV11-2 and TRBJ2-5, the CDR3 gives the full variable domain: EAGVAQSPRYKIIEKRQSVAFWCNPISGHATLYWYQQILGQGPKLLIQFQNNGVVDDSQLPKDRFSAERLKGVDSTLKIQPAKLEDSAVYLCASSLVEGSGIQETQYFGPGTRLLVL.

The rearrangement links TRBV6-1 to TRBJ1-2; TRBD1 aligns across 7 bases. CDR3 length: 15 residues. V dropped 0 bases and J dropped 9; count of bases not matched to a gene: 10. Germline lookup yields CDR1 MNHNS and CDR2 SASEGT. The CDR3 is CASSEASGTAFSYTF. The CDR3 coding sequence is TGTGCCAGCAGTGAAGCGTCCGGGACAGCCTTTAGCTACACCTTC.

CDR3 region: CASSLGHTYEQYF. In DNA, the CDR3 is TGTGCCAGTAGCTTGGGACACACCTACGAGCAGTACTTC. The V gene is TRBV19, the J gene TRBJ2-7; D may be TRBD1 (6 bases). The CDR3 runs 13 residues. Germline V gene sequence: CDR1 LNHDA, CDR2 SQIVND (reference sequence). V lost 6 bases, J lost 2 bases, and 11 bases lay in between.

The genes are TRBV3-1 (or the pseudogene TRBV3-2) and TRBJ2-1, with 9 bases aligning to TRBD1. The germline V gene encodes CDR1 LGHDT and CDR2 YNNKEL (reference sequence). V lost 1 base to trimming and J lost 8 bases; unmatched junction nucleotides: 3. The CDR3 is made up of 14 amino acids. CDR3 sequence: CASSQGTGVDEQFF. The CDR3 DNA sequence: TGTGCCAGCAGCCAAGGGACAGGGGTAGATGAGCAGTTCTTC.

The genes are TRBV11-2 and TRBJ1-1; tentative D call: TRBD1 (5 bases). CDR1 is SGHAT and CDR2 is FQNNGV in the germline V gene. V was clipped by 5 bases and J by 6 bases, with 13 bases between them. This CDR3 contains 13 residues. The CDR3 sequence is CASSRGAGAEAFF. The CDR3 DNA sequence: TGTGCCAGCAGCCGAGGGGCGGGGGCTGAAGCTTTCTTT.

A single count supports this clone. This rearrangement joins TRBV6-4 to TRBJ1-6; no reliable D call. V lost 8 bases and J 7 bases, leaving 12 bases between the germline ends. This CDR3 is built from 13 residues. Germline V gene lookup returns CDR1 MRHNA and CDR2 SNTAGT. This chain's CDR3 is CASPESKNSPLHF. DNA for the CDR3: TGTGCCAGCCCTGAGAGTAAAAATTCACCCCTCCACTTT.

The chain uses TRBV19 and TRBJ1-4, with 9 positions matching TRBD1. Germline V gives CDR1 LNHDA, CDR2 SQIVND (reference sequence). With V trimmed by 5 bases and J by 5 bases, 6 bases remained unmatched. The CDR3 loop spans 15 amino acids. CDR3 sequence reads: CASSGSGTGNEKLFF. For the CDR3, the DNA is TGTGCCAGTAGTGGGTCGGGGACAGGGAATGAAAAACTGTTTTTT.

The genes are TRBV7-9 and TRBJ1-1, with 9 bases identical to TRBD1. V shed 6 bases and J 3 bases; nucleotides not matched to a gene: 5. CDR1 is SEHNR and CDR2 is FQNEAQ in the germline V gene (reference sequence). CDR3 length: 14 amino acids. This chain's CDR3 is CASSNRGQHTEAFF. DNA for the CDR3: TGTGCCAGCAGTAACAGGGGGCAGCACACTGAAGCTTTCTTT.

The rearrangement links TRBV13 to TRBJ1-4; TRBD1 agrees at 7 bases. Germline-derived CDR1 and CDR2 are PRHDT and FYEKMQ (reference sequence). The CDR3 is 14 residues long. The V and J ends lost 3 bases and 3 bases, in that order; junction bases with no gene match: 1. Written as DNA, the CDR3 is TGTGCCAGCAGCTTTGGACAGGCTAATGAAAAACTGTTTTTT. The encoded protein is CASSFGQANEKLFF. The complete variable domain, with remaining parts taken from reference TRBV13 and TRBJ1-4, reads AAGVIQSPRHLIKEKRETATLKCYPIPRHDTVYWYQQGPGQDPQFLISFYEKMQSDKGSIPDRFSAQQFSDYHSELNMSSLELGDSALYFCASSFGQANEKLFFGSGTQLSVL.

The chain is built from TRBV18 and TRBJ1-1; TRBD1 is a possible D gene (5 bases). Germline V gene sequence: CDR1 KGHSH, CDR2 LQKENI. The germline V and J ends were trimmed by 4 bases and 5 bases, with 11 bases remaining between them. This CDR3 spans 13 amino acids. The CDR3 region has the DNA TGTGCCAGCTCACAGGGGCTTGAGACTGAAGCTTTCTTT. Translation gives CASSQGLETEAFF.

This clone has only a few counts. J is TRBJ2-3 and V is TRBV19, with D perhaps TRBD2 (6 bases). This CDR3 has 13 amino acids. Trimming removed 7 bases at V and 4 bases at J, with 12 bases between. The germline V gene encodes CDR1 LNHDA and CDR2 SQIVND (reference sequence). CDR3 DNA: TGTGCCAGTAACCGGGAGATGGCAGATACGCAGTATTTT. Translated, it gives CASNREMADTQYF.

The V and J genes are TRBV5-1 and TRBJ1-2; 10 bases are a match to TRBD1. CDR1 is SGHRS and CDR2 is YFSETQ in the germline V gene. This CDR3 has 13 amino acids. With 5 bases clipped from V and 7 bases from J, the junction kept 5 bases outside the gene matches. This chain's CDR3 is CASSETGGSGYTF. The CDR3 bases are TGCGCCAGCAGTGAGACAGGGGGCAGTGGCTACACCTTC.

The V and J genes are TRBV15 and TRBJ1-5; D is perhaps TRBD1 (6 bases). V shed 5 bases and J shed 2 bases, with 16 bases lying between them. The CDR3 consists of 16 residues. Germline CDR1 LNHNV, CDR2 YYDKDF (reference sequence). The CDR3 DNA reads TGTGCCACCAGCCGCCTAAGGGGGGGCGGCAATCAGCCCCAGCATTTT. It codes for CATSRLRGGGNQPQHF.

This clone was counted a few times. At one of its ends the junction is not consistent with the germline gene, which may arise from a read error. The rearrangement uses TRBV9 and TRBJ2-1; 9 nucleotides match TRBD2. The CDR3 has 12 amino acids. The germline V gene encodes CDR1 SGDLS and CDR2 YYNGEE. The CDR3 region is CASSGRGNEQFF. The DNA for the CDR3 is TGTGCCAGTAGCGGGAGAGGCAATGAGCAGTTCTTC.